The 16 T cell receptor beta chains listed next were all sequenced from one sample in a study of cytomegalovirus exposure and HLA in healthy donors. 60 Vbeta and 13 Jbeta primers were used in PCR. Method: immunoSEQ multiplex PCR; TCRdb's copy keeps in-frame clones and lacks some. The table has 80,000 to 95,000 clones, roughly 85% seen once. Sequencing was performed on PBMCs. The receptors originated from a female donor in good health and CMV-seronegative.

This sequence joins TRBV15 and TRBJ1-5; 7 bases line up with TRBD1. V trimming: 3 bases; J trimming: 4 bases; junction bases outside the gene matches: 15. The germline V gene has CDR1 LNHNV and CDR2 YYDKDF (reference sequence). The CDR3 totals 18 residues. The CDR3 protein is CATSRELQGMVGNQPQHF. The CDR3 nucleotides are TGTGCCACCAGCAGGGAATTACAGGGGATGGTAGGTAATCAGCCCCAGCATTTT.

This chain joins TRBV19 and TRBJ1-2, with D perhaps TRBD1 (6 bases). The CDR3 has 12 amino acids. Trimming cost V 2 bases and J 5 bases, with 6 bases left between them. From germline, CDR1 is LNHDA and CDR2 SQIVND (reference sequence). CDR3 region: CASSIQGYGYTF. Written as DNA, the CDR3 is TGTGCCAGTAGTATACAGGGGTATGGCTACACCTTC.

J is TRBJ1-4 and V is TRBV19; no clear D gene. This CDR3 region has 12 residues. Germline assignment: CDR1 LNHDA and CDR2 SQIVND (reference sequence). V lost 9 bases to trimming and J lost 3 bases, with 8 bases between them. The CDR3 loop reads CASEGANEKLFF. The CDR3 DNA sequence: TGTGCCAGCGAGGGTGCTAATGAAAAACTGTTTTTT.

This clone has just a few counts. The V and J genes are TRBV30 and TRBJ1-1, with TRBD1 matching over 10 bases. Trimming at V came to 8 bases and at J to 2 bases, leaving 5 bases not matched to a gene. CDR3 size: 13 residues. CDR1 is GTSNPN and CDR2 is SVGIG in the germline V gene (reference sequence). The chain's CDR3 is CAGDRGTNTEAFF. In DNA, the CDR3 is TGTGCCGGGGACAGGGGAACTAACACTGAAGCTTTCTTT.

J is TRBJ2-7 and V is TRBV10-2; 9 bases are shared with TRBD1. Germline CDR1 and CDR2: WSHSY and SAAADI. Trimming cost V 6 bases and J 3 bases; bases outside gene matches: 9. The CDR3 runs 15 residues. CDR3 DNA sequence: TGCGCCAGCAGCCCGATCCGGGACAGGGACTACGAGCAGTACTTC. This sequence encodes CASSPIRDRDYEQYF.

The rearrangement uses TRBV5-1 and TRBJ2-7; weak D call: TRBD1 (5 bases). The V end was cut by 5 bases, the J end by 2 bases, with 11 bases between. Germline V gene lookup returns CDR1 SGHRS and CDR2 YFSETQ. The CDR3 contains 13 residues. CDR3 sequence reads: CASRSDITYEQYF. In DNA, the CDR3 is TGCGCCAGCAGATCGGACATTACCTACGAGCAGTACTTC. The full variable domain, its missing parts supplied by reference TRBV5-1 and TRBJ2-7, is KAGVTQTPRYLIKTRGQQVTLSCSPISGHRSVSWYQQTPGQGLQFLFEYFSETQRNKGNFPGRFSGRQFSNSRSEMNVSTLELGDSALYLCASRSDITYEQYFGPGTRLTVT.

The chain has TRBV5-6 and TRBJ1-5; D possibly corresponds to TRBD1 (6 bases). Per the germline V gene, CDR1 is SGHDT and CDR2 is YYEEEE. The ends were cut back, 0 bases at V and 10 bases at J, with 17 bases in the middle. CDR3 size: 15 residues. In DNA form, the CDR3 reads TGTGCCAGCAGCTTGGCCGGGACACCTCTTTCTCCCCAGCATTTT. It is translated as CASSLAGTPLSPQHF.

Regarding this clone: One junction end disagrees with the germline gene, perhaps due to a read error. The chain employs TRBV7-2 and TRBJ2-2; D possibly corresponds to TRBD1 (5 bases). Germline lookup yields CDR1 SGHTA and CDR2 FQGNSA. The CDR3 sequence is 15 residues long. CDR3: CASSVARVGTGELFF. CDR3 DNA: TGTGCCAGCAGCGTAGCCAGGGTGGGCACCGGGGAGCTGTTTTTT.

The chain carries TRBV4-2 and TRBJ2-3; D unresolved. V lost 0 bases and J lost 2, with 9 bases in between. CDR1 is LGHNA, CDR2 YNFKEQ, per germline. The CDR3 is 15 residues long. The CDR3 DNA sequence: TGTGCCAGCAGCCAAGATAGGCAGGACACAGATACGCAGTATTTT. Amino acid sequence: CASSQDRQDTDTQYF.

The chain combines TRBV2 with TRBJ2-1, with 8 bases fitting TRBD2. The CDR3 is 14 residues long. Per the germline V gene, CDR1 is SNHLY and CDR2 is FYNNEI. Trimming cost V 9 bases and J 0 bases; bases outside gene matches: 4. CDR3 nucleotide sequence: TGTGCCAGGACTAGCGTTTACTCCTACAATGAGCAGTTCTTC. It codes for CARTSVYSYNEQFF.

The chain links TRBV5-1 to TRBJ2-5; 11 positions agree with TRBD2. CDR3 length equals 15 residues. The germline V gene has CDR1 SGHRS and CDR2 YFSETQ. With V trimmed by 6 bases and J by 5 bases, 9 bases remained unmatched. The CDR3 bases are TGCGCCAGCAACCGGAATAGCGGGAGGGCCGAGACCCAGTACTTC. Protein: CASNRNSGRAETQYF.

V usage is TRBV9 and J usage is TRBJ2-5; TRBD1 aligns across 10 bases. Germline assignment: CDR1 SGDLS and CDR2 YYNGEE. V lost 3 bases to trimming and J lost 11 bases; unmatched junction nucleotides: 16. The CDR3 loop spans 16 amino acids. The CDR3 DNA reads as TGTGCCAGCAGCGCAAACCCCGGGACAGGGGAAGGGGAGCAGTACTTC. Protein sequence: CASSANPGTGEGEQYF.

This clone showed up just a few times. The chain combines TRBV10-3 with TRBJ1-3, with 8 bases fitting TRBD1. The CDR3 runs to 14 residues. Germline V CDR1 and CDR2: ENHRY, SYGVKD. V lost 7 bases to trimming and J lost 3 bases; unmatched junction nucleotides: 5. CDR3 residues: CAIKGQAGGNTIYF. In nucleotides, the CDR3 is TGTGCCATCAAGGGACAGGCGGGTGGAAACACCATATATTTT.

CDR3 amino acids: CASSIRTASGSTDTQYF. The CDR3 DNA follows: TGTGCCAGTAGTATAAGGACGGCTAGCGGGAGCACAGATACGCAGTATTTT. This chain uses TRBV19 with TRBJ2-3, with TRBD2 identical over 8 bases. The CDR3 runs to 17 residues. Trimming removed 2 bases from V and 0 bases from J; junction bases left unmatched: 7. The germline CDR1 and CDR2 sequences are LNHDA and SQIVND (reference sequence).

The rearrangement uses TRBV10-3 and TRBJ2-2; 16 positions agree with TRBD2. This CDR3 spans 17 amino acids. Germline V lookup: CDR1 ENHRY, CDR2 SYGVKD. With 7 bases clipped from V and 6 bases from J, the junction kept 8 bases outside the gene matches. The CDR3, as DNA: TGTGCCATCACCACGGGACTAGCGGGGGGGTACCCCGGGGAGCTGTTTTTT. It yields the protein CAITTGLAGGYPGELFF.

The J gene is TRBJ1-4, the V gene TRBV5-8, with D unclear. The germline CDR1 and CDR2 sequences are SGHTS and YDEGEE. V was clipped by 6 bases and J by 5 bases, with 17 bases between them. The CDR3 is 15 amino acids. This chain's CDR3 is CASNPWENNNEKLFF. CDR3 nucleotides: TGTGCCAGCAACCCGTGGGAGAATAACAATGAAAAACTGTTTTTT. Filled out from reference TRBV5-8 and TRBJ1-4, the complete variable domain reads EAGVTQSPTHLIKTRGQQATLRCSPISGHTSVYWYQQALGLGLQFLLWYDEGEERNRGNFPPRFSGRQFPNYSSELNVNALELEDSALYLCASNPWENNNEKLFFGSGTQLSVL.